This TCR beta chain was documented in a study of T cells in localized non-small cell lung cancer. Some clones are missing from TCRdb's copy, which holds only in-frame ones; the method was immunoSEQ multiplex PCR. The sample contains over 3,500 clones, 30% of which appear only once. The CDR3 loop spans 16 amino acids. Per germline, CDR1 LNHDA and CDR2 SQIVND (reference sequence). V gave up 4 bases and J gave up 4 bases; unmatched junction bases: 7. Concerning this clone: Its antigen is not known.

Points from the study as a whole: Higher blood T cell density went with longer overall survival. Heterogeneity stays possible, as sequencing covered only one tumor region.

The sample was lung tumor tissue, taken before any cancer treatment. V and J are TRBV19 and TRBJ2-1; 10 bases line up with TRBD2. The receptor comes from a male donor older than 55 with stage I lung adenocarcinoma. CDR3 loop: CASSKSSGGIYNEQFF. The CDR3, as DNA: TGTGCCAGTAGTAAGAGTAGCGGGGGGATATACAATGAGCAGTTCTTC.